The TCR beta chain under discussion was sequenced for a study of blood T cell repertoires in COVID-19. On the study more broadly: The samples span acute and convalescent COVID-19 from the United States, Italy and Spain.

For this clone: Additional DNA sequences in this sample encode the identical CDR3.

Adults between about 18 and 95 years of age took part from 24 US areas. In assigning cohorts, the study relied on participant-reported clinical history. Symptom resolution, clearance, or two negative PCRs marked the recovered donors of Cohort 3. The CDR3 is 15 residues long. Trimming shortened V by 2 bases and J by 0 bases, and 11 bases separated the two germline ends. Germline assignment: CDR1 GTSNPN and CDR2 SVGIG (reference sequence). Some clones are missing from TCRdb's copy, which holds only in-frame ones; the method was immunoSEQ multiplex PCR. The table has 450,000 to 500,000 clones, approximately 90% seen once; the top ten hold roughly 0.7%.

The sequence was obtained from a woman under 30 who had recovered from COVID-19. This chain uses TRBV30 with TRBJ1-3, with TRBD1 as a possible D gene (6 bases). Source material: PBMCs or T cells enriched from blood (not recorded which). CDR3 sequence reads: CAWSIRGSSGNTIYF. CDR3 DNA sequence: TGTGCCTGGAGTATAAGGGGGTCCTCTGGAAACACCATATATTTT.